The 22 T cell receptor beta chains in this list originate from one sample, sequenced in a study of T cells after yellow fever vaccination (dated by TCRdb to about 2019). This specimen's treatment or condition label, interpreted: live attenuated yellow fever vaccine strain. Libraries were constructed by 5' RACE. The instrument was an Illumina HiSeq 2500. TCRdb handled the public reads itself, with Q25 trimming in fastp and clone calling in MiXCR, and kept productive beta chains. Identical CDR3 protein sequences are pooled into one entry, listed with their most common genes and DNA. The sample table records fewer than 350,000 distinct CDR3 sequences; 8.7% of these occur just once. More than 15% of the sample is taken by the ten largest. The starting material was PBMCs, obtained on the day of the first yellow fever vaccination. The receptors were gathered from a man between 18 and 29 years old who received the YFV17D yellow fever vaccine.

This rearrangement joins TRBV5-1 to TRBJ1-1; D unclear. V was pared by 6 bases and J by 4 bases, with 10 bases between. Germline-derived CDR1 and CDR2 are SGHRS and YFSETQ. The CDR3 is 12 amino acids. CDR3: CASKGEVTEAFF. CDR3 coding DNA: TGCGCCAGCAAGGGAGAGGTCACTGAAGCTTTCTTT.

This clonotype was counted between two and nine times. V is TRBV5-1 and J is TRBJ2-1; D remains ambiguous. V dropped 0 bases and J dropped 10 bases, with 14 bases sitting between them. Looked up from germline, CDR1 is SGHRS and CDR2 is YFSETQ. The CDR3 contains 14 residues. CDR3 nucleotide sequence: TGCGCCAGCAGCTTGGGAGCCCAGCTAGGGGAGCAGTTCTTC. It specifies CASSLGAQLGEQFF.

This clonotype was detected only a few times. CDR3 in amino acids: CASSSDLYQETQYF. CDR3 bases: TGCGCCAGCAGTTCCGACTTGTACCAAGAGACCCAGTACTTC. The chain combines TRBV5-1 with TRBJ2-5; D ambiguous. There are 14 residues in the CDR3. V was pared by 5 bases and J by 0 bases, with 11 bases between. The germline gives CDR1 SGHRS, CDR2 YFSETQ.

This clonotype was observed a handful of times. At one boundary the junction diverges from the germline segment, which might be a read error. This rearrangement joins TRBV7-7 to TRBJ2-3; no clear D. The CDR3 covers 14 residues. The germline CDR1 and CDR2 sequences are SSHAT and FNYEAQ (reference sequence). The CDR3 loop reads CASSLLATTDTQYF. The CDR3 bases are TGTGCTAGCAGCTTATTGGCCACCACAGATACGCAGTATTTT.

This clonotype has a handful of counts. The chain has TRBV15 and TRBJ2-3; TRBD2 might be the D (7 bases). The germline gives CDR1 LNHNV, CDR2 YYDKDF (reference sequence). Trimming removed 6 bases at V and 6 bases at J, with 19 bases between. This CDR3 comprises 15 residues. The CDR3 DNA reads as TGTGCCACCAGTTTAGTTGGGGGGGCTCTTGATACGCAGTATTTT. This gives the protein CATSLVGGALDTQYF.

The genes are TRBV5-4 and TRBJ2-2; 8 bases match TRBD2. Trimming removed 3 bases from V and 2 bases from J; junction bases left unmatched: 15. Germline loops: CDR1 SGHNT, CDR2 YYREEE (reference sequence). This CDR3 is built from 19 residues. The CDR3 protein is CASSWIGRAGGTNTGELFF. CDR3 nucleotide sequence: TGTGCCAGCAGCTGGATTGGGAGGGCGGGGGGCACTAACACCGGGGAGCTGTTTTTT.

This chain uses TRBV7-2 with TRBJ2-2; D not certain. The CDR3 loop spans 15 amino acids. Germline V gives CDR1 SGHTA, CDR2 FQGNSA. Trimming removed 4 bases at V and 6 bases at J, with 15 bases between. This chain's CDR3 is CASSYSVGNAGELFF. Written as DNA, the CDR3 is TGTGCCAGCAGCTACAGCGTGGGGAATGCCGGGGAGCTGTTTTTT.

The chain carries TRBV29-1 and TRBJ2-1; D is uncertain. The CDR3 extends over 13 amino acids. Germline V gene sequence: CDR1 SQVTM, CDR2 ANQGSEA. The V end lost 3 bases, the J end lost 4 bases, and 10 bases lay between the germline ends. The CDR3 sequence is CSVERTEYNEQFF. CDR3 in DNA: TGCAGCGTTGAGAGAACTGAGTACAATGAGCAGTTCTTC.

This clonotype was found a few times. This chain uses TRBV10-3 with TRBJ1-6; TRBD1 is a possible D gene (6 bases). Germline CDR1 ENHRY, CDR2 SYGVKD. The CDR3 has 16 amino acids. The V and J ends lost 5 bases and 0 bases respectively, with 11 bases between them. Here the CDR3 DNA reads TGTGCCATCAGTCCAACAGGGAACTCCTATAATTCACCCCTCCACTTT. This sequence encodes CAISPTGNSYNSPLHF.

This chain joins TRBV7-2 and TRBJ2-1; TRBD1 aligns across 7 bases. Germline trimming cut 5 bases from V and 0 bases from J; bases unmatched to any gene: 4. Germline V CDR1 and CDR2: SGHTA, FQGNSA. The length of the CDR3 is 15 residues. CDR3 region: CASSLDRDSYNEQFF. Here the CDR3 DNA reads TGTGCCAGCAGCCTCGACAGGGACTCCTACAATGAGCAGTTCTTC.

This clonotype was observed a few times. The J gene is TRBJ2-3, the V gene TRBV5-1, with 11 bases that match TRBD2. V lost 4 bases and J lost 4; bases outside the gene matches: 8. Germline-derived CDR1 and CDR2 are SGHRS and YFSETQ. CDR3 length: 16 amino acids. CDR3 protein: CASSPLAGGAPDTQYF. DNA of the CDR3: TGCGCCAGCAGCCCTCTAGCGGGGGGCGCCCCAGATACGCAGTATTTT.

This clonotype was counted only a few times. V gene TRBV7-2 combines with J gene TRBJ2-5; no definite D call. This CDR3 spans 14 amino acids. V was pared by 3 bases and J by 2 bases, with 10 bases between. Per germline, CDR1 SGHTA and CDR2 FQGNSA. This CDR3 reads CASSFNGIQETQYF. The CDR3 DNA is TGTGCCAGCAGCTTTAATGGGATACAAGAGACCCAGTACTTC.

This chain links TRBV7-2 with TRBJ2-1; 10 bases match TRBD2. The V and J ends lost 2 bases and 10 bases, in that order; junction bases with no gene match: 8. Germline V gene lookup returns CDR1 SGHTA and CDR2 FQGNSA. The CDR3 is 15 amino acids. In nucleotides, the CDR3 is TGTGCCAGCAGCTTAAGCGGGGGGGTCCCGTGGGAGCAGTTCTTC. Amino acids: CASSLSGGVPWEQFF.

This clonotype was counted a few times. V and J are TRBV5-1 and TRBJ1-2, with TRBD1 identical over 9 bases. Per germline, CDR1 SGHRS and CDR2 YFSETQ. The CDR3 length is 15 residues. Germline trimming cut 3 bases from V and 5 bases from J; bases unmatched to any gene: 8. Written as DNA, the CDR3 is TGCGCCAGCAGCTCGGGACAGGGAACAGTTTATGGCTACACCTTC. Translated: CASSSGQGTVYGYTF.

The V call is TRBV7-9, the J call TRBJ1-4; D gene unclear. The CDR3 length is 15 residues. The V gene's germline CDR1 is SEHNR and CDR2 FQNEAQ (reference sequence). The ends were cut back, 1 base at V and 4 bases at J, with 10 bases in the middle. CDR3 sequence (DNA): TGTGCCAGCAGCTTAGATCTGCATGGTAATGAAAAACTGTTTTTT. Amino acids: CASSLDLHGNEKLFF.

This clonotype occurred a few times. The V call is TRBV29-1, the J call TRBJ2-1; 7 bases are a match to TRBD1. This CDR3 is built from 13 residues. J was trimmed by 5 bases and V by 3 bases; bases with no gene match: 4. CDR1 and CDR2 (germline): SQVTM, ANQGSEA. CDR3 coding DNA: TGCAGCGTTGACAGAACAGGGGACAATGAGCAGTTCTTC. This codes for CSVDRTGDNEQFF.

The rearrangement links TRBV9 to TRBJ2-2; TRBD2 matches 8 bases. The germline gives CDR1 SGDLS, CDR2 YYNGEE. The CDR3 runs 16 residues. After removal of 0 bases from V and 2 bases from J, the junction contained 3 bases not matched to a gene. CDR3 loop: CASSVGGGHNTGELFF. The CDR3, as DNA: TGTGCCAGCAGCGTAGGCGGGGGGCACAACACCGGGGAGCTGTTTTTT.

The chain recombines TRBV28 with TRBJ1-2; possibly TRBD1 for D (5 bases). This CDR3 has 13 amino acids. V shed 6 bases and J shed 4 bases, with 12 bases lying between them. The germline gives CDR1 MDHEN, CDR2 SYDVKM. The CDR3 nucleotides read TGTGCCAGCAGAACGTTGGGGCCCTATGGCTACACCTTC. It encodes CASRTLGPYGYTF.

V usage is TRBV7-3 and J usage is TRBJ2-2; the D gene is possibly TRBD1 (5 bases). Trimming stripped 7 bases from V and 1 base from J, with 10 bases between. Germline CDR1 SGHTA, CDR2 FQGTGA. CDR3 length: 14 amino acids. For the CDR3, the DNA is TGTGCCAGCACGCCGACAGTGAACACCGGGGAGCTGTTTTTT. Translated, it gives CASTPTVNTGELFF.

This clonotype has just a few counts. The chain combines TRBV16 with TRBJ2-1; D unclear. This CDR3 is 16 amino acids long. V lost 0 bases and J lost 0, with 9 bases in between. Looked up from germline, CDR1 is KGHSY and CDR2 is FQNENV. The CDR3 region has the DNA TGTGCCAGCAGCCAATCCCCCTCCCCCTCCTACAATGAGCAGTTCTTC. Amino acids: CASSQSPSPSYNEQFF.

V gene TRBV12-3 or TRBV12-4 combines with J gene TRBJ1-3; 8 bases are a match to TRBD1. This CDR3 contains 13 residues. The J segment lost 4 bases and the V segment lost 7 bases, leaving 3 bases of the junction unmatched. The CDR3 bases are TGTGCCAGCATTTGGACAGGGGGAAACACCATATATTTT. Amino acid sequence: CASIWTGGNTIYF.

The chain is built from TRBV18 and TRBJ2-1; D is perhaps TRBD1 or TRBD2 (5 bases each). This CDR3 comprises 15 residues. Germline assignment: CDR1 KGHSH and CDR2 LQKENI. V was cut by 1 base and J by 7 bases, with 14 bases left in between. The CDR3 region is CASSPRGPSLNEQFF. CDR3 nucleotide sequence: TGTGCCAGCTCACCACGGGGACCCTCCCTAAATGAGCAGTTCTTC.